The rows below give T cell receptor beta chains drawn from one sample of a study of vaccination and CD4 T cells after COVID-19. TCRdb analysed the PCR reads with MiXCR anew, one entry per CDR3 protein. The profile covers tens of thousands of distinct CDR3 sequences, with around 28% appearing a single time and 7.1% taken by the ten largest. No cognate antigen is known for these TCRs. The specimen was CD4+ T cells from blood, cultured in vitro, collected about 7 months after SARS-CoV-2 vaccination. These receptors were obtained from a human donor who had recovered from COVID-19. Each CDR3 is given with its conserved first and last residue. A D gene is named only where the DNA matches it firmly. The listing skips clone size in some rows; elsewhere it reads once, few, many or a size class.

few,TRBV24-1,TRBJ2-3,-,TGTGCCACCAGTGATGGCGTTCGCCAGTTCACAGATACGCAGTATTTT,CATSDGVRQFTDTQYF
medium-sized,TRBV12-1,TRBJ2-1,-,TGTGCCAGCAGACAGGGCTACAATGAGCAGTTCTTC,CASRQGYNEQFF
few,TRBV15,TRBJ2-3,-,TGTGCCACCAGCAGAGTGCCCCTCGGAGCTGACACAGATACGCAGTATTTT,CATSRVPLGADTDTQYF
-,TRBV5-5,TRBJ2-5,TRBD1,TGTGCCAGCAGCTGGACGGGGACAGTAAGGGAGACCCAGTACTTC,CASSWTGTVRETQYF
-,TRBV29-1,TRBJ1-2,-,TGCAGCGTTTCCCAAACCTCTAACTATGGCTACACCTTC,CSVSQTSNYGYTF
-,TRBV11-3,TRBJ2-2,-,TGTGCCAGCAGCTTAGGAGGGAGTGCCACCGGGGAGCTGTTTTTT,CASSLGGSATGELFF
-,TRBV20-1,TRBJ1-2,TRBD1,TGCAGTGCTACATTACCGGGACAGAGCCATGGCTACACCTTC,CSATLPGQSHGYTF
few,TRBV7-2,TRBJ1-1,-,TGTGCCAGCAGCTTAGCTCCCCGGTCGAACACTGAAGCTTTCTTT,CASSLAPRSNTEAFF
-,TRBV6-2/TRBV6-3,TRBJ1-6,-,TGTGCCAGCAGTTACTCGCGAGTTTCCAGGGTAGACTCCTCACCCCTCCACTTT,CASSYSRVSRVDSSPLHF
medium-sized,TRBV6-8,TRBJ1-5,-,TGTGCCAGCAGTCTGAGTTATAGCAATCAGCCCCAGCATTTT,CASSLSYSNQPQHF
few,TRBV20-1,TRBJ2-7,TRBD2,TGCAGTGCTAGACCCCGGGGGGACTCTCGCGGCGAGCAGTACTTC,CSARPRGDSRGEQYF
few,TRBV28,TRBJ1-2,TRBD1,TGTGCCAGCAGTCTAGGGACAGTATATGGCTACACCTTC,CASSLGTVYGYTF
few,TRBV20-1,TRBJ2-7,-,TGCAGTGCCCCGATAACAGAGTGGGGGAACGAGCAGTACTTC,CSAPITEWGNEQYF
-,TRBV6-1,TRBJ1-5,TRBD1,TGTGCCAGCAGCGGTACATTCGGGACAGGGTTCGTTCAGCCCCAGCATTTT,CASSGTFGTGFVQPQHF
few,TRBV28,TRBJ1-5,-,TGTGCCAGCAGTTTATTGGGGAATAGCAATCAGCCCCAGCATTTT,CASSLLGNSNQPQHF
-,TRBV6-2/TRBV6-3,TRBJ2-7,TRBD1,TGTGCCAGCAGTTACGATCTTCGGGACAGTTCCTACGAGCAGTACTTC,CASSYDLRDSSYEQYF
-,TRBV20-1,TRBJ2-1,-,TGCAGTGCTAGTCAGGACTCCTACAATGAGCAGTTCTTC,CSASQDSYNEQFF
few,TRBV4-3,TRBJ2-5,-,TGCGCCAGCAGCCAAGAGCTGCGGGGTAGAAAGACCCAGTACTTC,CASSQELRGRKTQYF
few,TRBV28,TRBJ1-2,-,TGTGCCAGCAGTTTAGAGGGGTATGGCTACACCTTC,CASSLEGYGYTF
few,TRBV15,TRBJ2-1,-,TGTGCCACCAGCAGAGATATAGGCTCCTACAATGAGCAGTTCTTC,CATSRDIGSYNEQFF
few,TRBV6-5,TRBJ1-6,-,TGTGCCAGCAGTTACTCAGCCCGGGCCTCGTTAAATTGGGCCCTCCACTTT,CASSYSARASLNWALHF
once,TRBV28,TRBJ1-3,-,TGTGCCAGCAGGGTACAGGGTCCTGGAAACACCATATATTTT,CASRVQGPGNTIYF
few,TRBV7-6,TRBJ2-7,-,TGTGCCAGCAGCCTCGGGAAGGACGAGCAGTACTTC,CASSLGKDEQYF
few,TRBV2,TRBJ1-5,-,TGTGCCAGCAGTGCAGGGTCTGGAAGCAATCAGCCCCAGCATTTT,CASSAGSGSNQPQHF
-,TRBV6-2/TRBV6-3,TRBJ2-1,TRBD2,TGTGCCCCCAAGCAATGGCGGGAGGGCCTGTACAATGAGCAGTTCTTC,CAPKQWREGLYNEQFF
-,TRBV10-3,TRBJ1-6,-,TGTGCCATCAGTGAGCCACCAGAATCACCCCTCCACTTT,CAISEPPESPLHF
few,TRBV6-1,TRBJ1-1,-,TGTGCCAGCAGCACAACCGACGAAGCTTTCTTT,CASSTTDEAFF
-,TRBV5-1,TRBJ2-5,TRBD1,TGCGCCAGCAGGTTCGCGGACAGGGAGGAGACCCAGTACTTC,CASRFADREETQYF
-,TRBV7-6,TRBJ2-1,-,TGTGCCAGCAGCTCTCGACGGACTTATGAGCAGTTCTTC,CASSSRRTYEQFF
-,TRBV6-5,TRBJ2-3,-,TGTGCCAGCAGTTACCCTAGCGGCACAGATACGCAGTATTTT,CASSYPSGTDTQYF
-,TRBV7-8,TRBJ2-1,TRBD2,TGTGCCAGCAGCTCTAGGACTAGGTTCAATGAGCAGTTCTTC,CASSSRTRFNEQFF
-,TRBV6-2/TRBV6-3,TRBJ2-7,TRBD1,TGTGCCAGCAGCAACCCTCTGGGCAGGGGGCTGTGGGAGCAGTACTTC,CASSNPLGRGLWEQYF
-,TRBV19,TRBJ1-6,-,TGTGCCAGTATTCGGGACGTTAATTCACCCCTCCACTTT,CASIRDVNSPLHF
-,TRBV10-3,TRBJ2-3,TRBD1,TGTGCCATCAAAGCTAGTGGACAGGGGTCAGATACGCAGTATTTT,CAIKASGQGSDTQYF
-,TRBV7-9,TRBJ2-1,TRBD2,TGTGCCAGCAGCCCCTGGATCGAGGGAGGGAGGGTTGAGCAGTTCTTC,CASSPWIEGGRVEQFF
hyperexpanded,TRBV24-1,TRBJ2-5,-,TGTGCCACCAGTGATGGGCATTACCAAGAGACCCAGTACTTC,CATSDGHYQETQYF
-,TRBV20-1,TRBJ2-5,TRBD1,TGCAGTGCTACCCAAAGCAGGGGGCAGGTAGAGACCCAGTACTTC,CSATQSRGQVETQYF
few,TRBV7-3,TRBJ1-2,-,TGTGCCAGCAGCCAGACGGGGGCTGACTATGGCTACACCTTC,CASSQTGADYGYTF
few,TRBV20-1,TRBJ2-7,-,TGCAGTGCTAGTAAGCCCAGCTACGAGCAGTACTTC,CSASKPSYEQYF
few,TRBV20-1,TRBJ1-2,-,TGCAGTGCTAGCCAGGGGAATTCTAACTATGGCTACACCTTC,CSASQGNSNYGYTF
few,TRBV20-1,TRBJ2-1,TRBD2,TGCAGTGCTAGCTCTAGCGGGATCTACAATGAGCAGTTCTTC,CSASSSGIYNEQFF
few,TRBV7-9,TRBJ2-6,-,TGTGCCAGCAGCTTAATTCGCTCTGGGGCCAACGTCCTGACTTTC,CASSLIRSGANVLTF
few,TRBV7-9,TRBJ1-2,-,TGTGCCAGCAGCCCCCAGTTTCCCGGCTACACCTTC,CASSPQFPGYTF
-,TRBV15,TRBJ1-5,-,TGTGCCACCAGCAGAGCGGAGGGAGGGGATCAGCCCCAGCATTTT,CATSRAEGGDQPQHF
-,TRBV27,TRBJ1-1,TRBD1,TGTGCCAGCAGCCAGGACAGGGGGCATGGTGAAGCTTTCTTT,CASSQDRGHGEAFF
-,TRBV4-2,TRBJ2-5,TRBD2,TGTGCCAGCAGCCAAGATGCCGAAAATCACGGTTGGACTAGCGGGAAGCGGGCCCAGTACTTC,CASSQDAENHGWTSGKRAQYF
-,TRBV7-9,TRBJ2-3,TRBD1,TGTGCCAGCGAATCCTCAGGGGGCTTAGAGGGTGCAGATACGCAGTATTTT,CASESSGGLEGADTQYF
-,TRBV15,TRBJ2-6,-,TGTGCCACCAGCAGGGATACTGGGGCCAACGTCCTGACTTTC,CATSRDTGANVLTF
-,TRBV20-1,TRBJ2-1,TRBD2,TGCAGTGCGAGTACTAGCGGGAGGGCACATGAGCAGTTCTTC,CSASTSGRAHEQFF
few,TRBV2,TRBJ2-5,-,TGTGCCAGCATCGAGGGGGGGCAAGAGACCCAGTACTTC,CASIEGGQETQYF
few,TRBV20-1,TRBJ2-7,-,TGCAGTGCATCCGGGACGAGCCCTTACGAGCAGTACTTC,CSASGTSPYEQYF
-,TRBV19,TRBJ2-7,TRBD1,TGTGCCAGTGGGACAGGGAGCGAGCAGTACTTC,CASGTGSEQYF
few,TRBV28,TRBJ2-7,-,TGTGCCAGCAGTTTTGCCGGGACACACACTTACGAGCAGTACTTC,CASSFAGTHTYEQYF
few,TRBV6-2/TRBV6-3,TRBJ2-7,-,TGTGCCAGCAGTTCGCAGTCACTAGTCTACGAGCAGTACTTC,CASSSQSLVYEQYF
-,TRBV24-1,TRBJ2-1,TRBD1,TGTGCCACCAATACAGGGGGCGCATCCAATGAGCAGTTCTTC,CATNTGGASNEQFF